This T cell receptor (beta chain) was retrieved from a study of blood T cell repertoires in COVID-19. Study overall: Samples representing acute and convalescent COVID-19 were sourced from the United States, Italy and Spain. Sample material is recorded as cDNA or gDNA derived from T cells, B-cell-depleted T cells, or PBMCs.

The table came from immunoSEQ multiplex PCR; TCRdb's copy has only in-frame clones and leaves some out. The table has approximately 150,000 clones, around 88% seen once. This sequence originates from a human donor in a cohort sampled during active COVID-19. Specimen: peripheral blood.

CDR3 nucleotides: TGCGCCAGCAGCATGAGACTAGCGGAGATCACAGATACGCAGTATTTT. Its protein is CASSMRLAEITDTQYF. The chain recombines TRBV5-1 with TRBJ2-3, with 9 bases matching TRBD2. The V gene's germline CDR1 is SGHRS and CDR2 YFSETQ. The CDR3 loop spans 16 amino acids. J lost 2 bases, V lost 4 bases, and 8 bases had no gene match.